The 14 T cell receptor beta chains reported below all come from one sample, sequenced in a study of blood T cell repertoires in COVID-19. Using immunoSEQ multiplex PCR, the repertoire was profiled, and TCRdb retains in-frame clones only, with some absent. This sample has 150,000 to 160,000 clones; 75% to 85% occur once, and the top ten carry roughly 12%. The sample comprised peripheral blood. These receptors originate from a woman in her fifties or sixties with COVID-19, enrolled during active disease.

In this sample, this clone turned up a few times. The chain couples TRBV3-1 (or the pseudogene TRBV3-2) to TRBJ1-1; no firm D call. CDR1 LGHDT and CDR2 YNNKEL come from the germline V gene (reference sequence). V was pared by 5 bases and J by 5 bases, with 12 bases between. CDR3 size: 13 residues. CDR3 loop: CASSNRGGTEAFF. The CDR3 coding sequence is TGTGCCAGCAGCAACAGAGGAGGGACTGAAGCTTTCTTT.

The count of this clone is one. The CDR3: CASSSVRGRVEAFF. The CDR3 DNA reads as TGTGCCAGCAGCTCTGTTCGCGGGAGAGTTGAAGCTTTCTTT. This chain uses TRBV7-9 with TRBJ1-1; D gene ambiguous. The CDR3 consists of 14 residues. V lost 4 bases and J 7 bases, leaving 16 bases between the germline ends. Germline loops: CDR1 SEHNR, CDR2 FQNEAQ (reference sequence).

This clone was observed a handful of times. The genes are TRBV10-2 and TRBJ2-3; no clear D. Between the trimmed V and J ends, which lost 8 bases and 3 bases, there was a span of 15 bases. CDR1 and CDR2 from the germline V gene are WSHSY and SAAADI. There are 14 residues in the CDR3. The CDR3 sequence is CASRGIGQTDTQYF. In nucleotides, the CDR3 is TGCGCCAGCCGCGGAATTGGCCAAACAGATACGCAGTATTTT.

This clone was detected a few times. The rearrangement uses TRBV5-8 and TRBJ1-1, with TRBD1 as a possible D gene (5 bases). Germline V CDR1 and CDR2: SGHTS, YDEGEE. The CDR3 is 14 amino acids. V gave up 1 base and J gave up 4 bases, with 11 bases separating them. The CDR3 here is CASSLRRGLTEAFF. In DNA, the CDR3 is TGTGCCAGCAGCTTGCGTAGGGGCCTCACTGAAGCTTTCTTT.

The V and J genes are TRBV27 and TRBJ1-6; 9 nucleotides line up with TRBD1. The CDR3 spans 15 residues. V dropped 5 bases and J dropped 7; count of bases not matched to a gene: 6. Per germline, CDR1 MNHEY and CDR2 SMNVEV (reference sequence). CDR3 residues: CASSPGQGRNSPLHF. Written as DNA, the CDR3 is TGTGCCAGCAGTCCGGGACAGGGCAGGAATTCACCCCTCCACTTT.

V and J are TRBV6-5 and TRBJ1-6, with D perhaps TRBD1 (5 bases). The CDR3 spans 15 residues. Trimming cost V 11 bases and J 9 bases, with 23 bases left between them. Germline loops: CDR1 MNHEY, CDR2 SVGAGI. For the CDR3, the DNA is TGTGCCGTCGCCGGCGCTCGGACAACACTTTCACCCCTCCACTTT. It specifies CAVAGARTTLSPLHF.

The table lists this clone with a few counts. The V and J genes are TRBV7-6 and TRBJ1-5, with 9 bases that match TRBD1. Per germline, CDR1 SGHVS and CDR2 FNYEAQ. J lost 0 bases, V lost 4 bases, and 4 bases had no gene match. The CDR3 consists of 16 residues. The CDR3, as DNA: TGTGCCAGCAGCTCGCGACAGGGGGATAGCAATCAGCCCCAGCATTTT. It translates to CASSSRQGDSNQPQHF.

This sequence joins TRBV7-8 and TRBJ1-2, with TRBD1 matching over 9 bases. Germline V lookup: CDR1 SGHVS, CDR2 FQNEAQ. This CDR3 has 16 amino acids. The J segment lost 5 bases and the V segment lost 5 bases, leaving 12 bases of the junction unmatched. CDR3 residues: CASSVLTGGAGYGYTF. The CDR3 DNA reads as TGTGCCAGCAGCGTCCTCACAGGGGGCGCAGGTTATGGCTACACCTTC.

This chain links TRBV29-1 with TRBJ2-2, with a tentative D call TRBD1 (5 bases). The CDR3 consists of 12 residues. Trimming stripped 7 bases from V and 1 base from J, with 7 bases between. In germline, CDR1 is SQVTM, CDR2 ANQGSEA. CDR3: CSGGQNTGELFF. CDR3 bases: TGCAGCGGTGGACAGAACACCGGGGAGCTGTTTTTT.

This chain links TRBV5-6 with TRBJ1-4, with 12 bases matching TRBD1. Germline values: CDR1 SGHDT, CDR2 YYEEEE. This CDR3 is built from 15 residues. Trimming at V came to 1 base and at J to 8 bases, leaving 3 bases not matched to a gene. CDR3 DNA sequence: TGTGCCAGCAGCTTGACCGGGACAGGGGGCGAAAAACTGTTTTTT. Translation: CASSLTGTGGEKLFF.

CDR3: CASSFDSSYEQYF. CDR3 nucleotides: TGTGCCAGCAGCTTCGACAGCTCCTACGAGCAGTACTTC. This chain connects TRBV7-9 to TRBJ2-7; a possible D gene is TRBD1 (5 bases). The germline V and J ends were trimmed by 3 bases and 0 bases, with 6 bases remaining between them. Germline assignment: CDR1 SEHNR and CDR2 FQNEAQ (reference sequence). There are 13 residues in the CDR3.

This chain joins TRBV5-6 and TRBJ1-5, with D tentatively TRBD1 (6 bases). V lost 0 bases and J 2 bases, leaving 9 bases between the germline ends. The germline V gene has CDR1 SGHDT and CDR2 YYEEEE. This CDR3 region has 15 residues. The CDR3 sequence is CASSLAGGGNQPQHF. CDR3 nucleotide sequence: TGTGCCAGCAGCTTGGCGGGGGGCGGCAATCAGCCCCAGCATTTT.

The V gene is TRBV7-3, the J gene TRBJ1-1; 9 positions agree with TRBD1. Looked up from germline, CDR1 is SGHTA and CDR2 is FQGTGA. V dropped 4 bases and J dropped 9; count of bases not matched to a gene: 6. The CDR3 spans 13 residues. The CDR3 sequence is CASSSRDRDQAFF. As DNA, the CDR3 is TGTGCCAGCAGCTCGAGGGACAGGGACCAAGCTTTCTTT.

This sequence joins TRBV5-6 and TRBJ1-4; 9 positions match TRBD1. The CDR3 is 15 amino acids. Trimming at V came to 3 bases and at J to 8 bases, leaving 8 bases not matched to a gene. The V gene's germline CDR1 is SGHDT and CDR2 YYEEEE. CDR3 nucleotide sequence: TGTGCCAGCAGCTCGTCACAGGGGGCAGGAGAAAAACTGTTTTTT. Encoded protein: CASSSSQGAGEKLFF.